These 4 T cell receptor beta chains were sequenced from one sample in a study of CD8+CD57+ T cells in acquired aplastic anemia. The authors sequenced patients whose flow cytometry had shown CD8+CD57+ cell expansion. TCR beta VDJ combinations and CDR3 sequences were profiled from genomic DNA. TCRdb called the reads again in MiXCR, with one record for every CDR3 protein. The table lists about 180,000 distinct CDR3 sequences, more than 60% of them singletons. Sequencing was performed on sorted CD4+, CD8+, or CD8+CD57+ T cells (not recorded which) from PBMCs. These receptor sequences come from a human donor with aplastic anemia.

This chain connects TRBV19 to TRBJ1-5; D ambiguous. The CDR3 is 13 amino acids. Germline V CDR1 and CDR2: LNHDA, SQIVND (reference sequence). The germline V and J ends were trimmed by 8 bases and 5 bases, with 13 bases remaining between them. CDR3 region: CASGLGGDQPQHF. DNA of the CDR3: TGTGCCAGTGGTCTGGGCGGGGATCAGCCCCAGCATTTT.

This clonotype was detected only a few times. The rearrangement joins TRBV10-2 to TRBJ1-6; D call uncertain. There are 14 residues in the CDR3. CDR1 WSHSY and CDR2 SAAADI come from the germline V gene. Between the trimmed V and J ends, which lost 0 bases and 7 bases, there was a span of 7 bases. The CDR3 nucleotides read TGCGCCAGCAGTGAGTCACCACCAAATTCACCCCTCCACTTT. The encoded protein is CASSESPPNSPLHF.

There are many counts of this clonotype. V is TRBV7-9 and J is TRBJ2-2, with D perhaps TRBD1 (5 bases). The CDR3 sequence is 15 residues long. Per the germline V gene, CDR1 is SEHNR and CDR2 is FQNEAQ (reference sequence). Trimming shortened V by 5 bases and J by 5 bases, and 15 bases separated the two germline ends. This CDR3 is CASSPRTSLTGELFF. The CDR3 DNA sequence: TGTGCCAGCAGCCCAAGGACAAGTTTGACCGGGGAGCTGTTTTTT.

This clonotype appeared once. The chain combines TRBV20-1 with TRBJ2-5, with 12 bases lining up with TRBD2. Germline CDR1 reads DFQATT; CDR2 reads SNEGSKA (reference sequence). With 3 bases clipped from V and 9 bases from J, the junction kept 2 bases outside the gene matches. The CDR3 sequence is 12 residues long. The CDR3 loop is CSASPSGGAQYF. The CDR3 DNA sequence: TGCAGTGCTAGTCCTAGCGGGGGGGCCCAGTACTTC.